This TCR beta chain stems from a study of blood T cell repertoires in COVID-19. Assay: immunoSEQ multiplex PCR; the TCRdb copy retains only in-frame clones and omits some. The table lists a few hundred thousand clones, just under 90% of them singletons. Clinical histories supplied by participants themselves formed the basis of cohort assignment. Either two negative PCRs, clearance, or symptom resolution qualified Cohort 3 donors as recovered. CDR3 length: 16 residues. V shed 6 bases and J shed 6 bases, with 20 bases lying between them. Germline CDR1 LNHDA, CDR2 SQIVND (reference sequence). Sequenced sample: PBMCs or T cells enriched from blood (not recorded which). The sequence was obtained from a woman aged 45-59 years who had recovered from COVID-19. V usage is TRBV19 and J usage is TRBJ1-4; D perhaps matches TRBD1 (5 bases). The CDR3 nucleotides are TGTGCCAGTAGGCTAACTGGGGCAGCTGATTATGAAAAACTGTTTTTT. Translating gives CASRLTGAADYEKLFF. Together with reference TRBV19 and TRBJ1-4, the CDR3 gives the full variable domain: DGGITQSPKYLFRKEGQNVTLSCEQNLNHDAMYWYRQDPGQGLRLIYYSQIVNDFQKGDIAEGYSVSREKKESFPLTVTSAQKNPTAFYLCASRLTGAADYEKLFFGSGTQLSVL.